The subject of this entry is one T cell receptor (beta chain). Its antigen is undetermined. Sequencing relied on a cDNA template that was reverse transcribed from extracted RNA. Method: immunoSEQ multiplex PCR; TCRdb's copy keeps in-frame clones and lacks some. The sample lists 100,000 to 130,000 clones; approximately 61% were seen once. Peripheral blood, together with lesional scalp punch biopsies, was collected from alopecia areata patients. The source of the sample is a study of CD8+ T cells in alopecia areata. General observations from the study: Compared with normal scalp, lesional scalp had higher clonality and more expanded CD8+ clones. Between patients, shared TCR sequences were less clear than in mice. This was possibly due in part to HLA diversity in the patient population.

Germline CDR1 MGHRA, CDR2 YSYEKL. Between the trimmed V and J ends, which lost 1 base and 2 bases, there was a span of 10 bases. The CDR3 length is 15 residues. The receptor's source is a human donor with alopecia areata. This chain links TRBV4-1 with TRBJ2-3, with no clear D. Sequenced input: NKG2D-low CD8+ T cells sorted from blood. Written as DNA, the CDR3 is TGCGCCAGCAGCCAAGGCCCTAGGGACACAGATACGCAGTATTTT. Translated: CASSQGPRDTDTQYF.